The 30 T cell receptor beta chains below were found in one sample sequenced in a study of regulatory T cells in long-lasting Graves disease. Specified time point: newly diagnosed GD, antithyroid drugs for less than 3 months. From PBMCs, RNA was extracted and then used to make the TCR library. Relying on iRepertoire HTBI primers and Arm-PCR of CDR3 regions, the team built TCR beta libraries. Via MiXCR, TCRdb re-called the multiplex PCR reads, giving one row per CDR3 protein. This table holds roughly 500,000 distinct CDR3 sequences, roughly 14% found once. The sample was also linked to a second study, of T cells in Graves' hyperthyroidism and ophthalmopathy.

The sequencing here drew on peripheral blood mononuclear cells (PBMCs), taken at new diagnosis, from a patient treated with antithyroid drugs. The receptors derive from a young man with Graves disease.

The sample holds a few counts of this clonotype. This may arise from a read error, as a much more abundant clone is one base away. The chain employs TRBV12-3 or TRBV12-4 and TRBJ2-1, with no clear D. The CDR3 sequence is 16 residues long. CDR3 nucleotides: TGTGCCAGCAGTCTTTCCCGAGCCCTCTCCCACAATGAGCAGTTCTTC. Its protein product is CASSLSRALSHNEQFF.

This clonotype was counted ten times or more. The chain couples TRBV10-3 to TRBJ2-2, with unresolved D. Germline-derived CDR1 and CDR2 are ENHRY and SYGVKD. The CDR3 runs 12 residues. V lost 4 bases to trimming and J lost 9 bases, with 9 bases between them. The CDR3 loop is CAISGPARELFF. The CDR3 region has the DNA TGTGCCATCAGTGGGCCTGCGAGGGAGCTGTTTTTT.

This clonotype appeared many times. The chain is built from TRBV10-3 and TRBJ1-1; D gene uncertain. CDR1 is ENHRY, CDR2 SYGVKD, per germline. Between the trimmed V and J ends, which lost 2 bases and 1 base, there was a span of 8 bases. The CDR3 is 14 amino acids. The CDR3 DNA reads TGTGCCATCAGTGAGGTCAGGAGGAACACTGAAGCTTTCTTT. It translates to CAISEVRRNTEAFF.

This clonotype was detected a few times. It differs at one base from a far larger clone, so likely a read error. The chain combines TRBV5-6 with TRBJ2-7; D may be TRBD2 (6 bases). CDR3 size: 12 residues. V gave up 6 bases and J gave up 4 bases, with 11 bases separating them. The germline gives CDR1 SGHDT, CDR2 YYEEEE. CDR3 nucleotide sequence: TGTGCCAGCACCTTCGGGGGTTACGAGCAGTACTTC. Encoded protein: CASTFGGYEQYF. Based on the CDR3 plus reference TRBV5-6 and TRBJ2-7, the full variable domain is DAGVTQSPTHLIKTRGQQVTLRCSPKSGHDTVSWYQQALGQGPQFIFQYYEEEERQRGNFPDRFSGHQFPNYSSELNVNALLLGDSALYLCASTFGGYEQYFGPGTRLTVT.

The J gene is TRBJ2-2, the V gene TRBV25-1; 7 nucleotides agree with TRBD1. Germline values: CDR1 MGHDK, CDR2 SYGVNS. CDR3 length: 15 residues. V gave up 3 bases and J gave up 1 base; unmatched junction bases: 2. The CDR3 bases are TGTGCCAGCAGTGAGGCAGGGGGGAACACCGGGGAGCTGTTTTTT. It codes for CASSEAGGNTGELFF. The entire variable domain, with the rest obtained from reference TRBV25-1 and TRBJ2-2, is as follows: EADIYQTPRYLVIGTGKKITLECSQTMGHDKMYWYQQDPGMELHLIHYSYGVNSTEKGDLSSESTVSRIRTEHFPLTLESARPSHTSQYLCASSEAGGNTGELFFGEGSRLTVL.

This clonotype was recorded many times. The V call is TRBV27, the J call TRBJ1-2, with D possibly matching TRBD1 (6 bases). The CDR3 length is 14 residues. Germline CDR1 reads MNHEY; CDR2 reads SMNVEV (reference sequence). V was clipped by 6 bases and J by 7 bases, with 18 bases between them. The chain's CDR3 is CASRVTGSTSGYTF. The CDR3 DNA reads TGTGCCAGCAGGGTGACAGGATCCACGAGTGGCTACACCTTC.

At least ten counts were recorded for this clonotype. The chain is built from TRBV6-5 and TRBJ2-4; perhaps TRBD1 as D (6 bases). This CDR3 is built from 14 residues. The V and J ends lost 2 bases and 5 bases respectively, with 10 bases between them. Germline loops: CDR1 MNHEY, CDR2 SVGAGI. CDR3 in amino acids: CASSYAGAQNIQYF. The DNA of the CDR3 is TGTGCCAGCAGTTACGCAGGGGCTCAAAACATTCAGTACTTC.

This clonotype was picked up many times. The chain recombines TRBV28 with TRBJ2-6; D could derive from TRBD1 or TRBD2 (7 bases each). This CDR3 spans 16 amino acids. Germline V lookup: CDR1 MDHEN, CDR2 SYDVKM. V was shortened by 11 bases and J by 0 bases, with 17 bases between the two germline ends. In nucleotides, the CDR3 is TGTGCCGGGGGGGGGACAGACATCTCTGGGGCCAACGTCCTGACTTTC. Translation gives CAGGGTDISGANVLTF.

As regards this clonotype: A single base separates this from a much larger clone, so it may be a read error. The V call is TRBV11-3, the J call TRBJ2-7; TRBD2 agrees at 7 bases. Germline V gene data show CDR1 as SGHNT and CDR2 as YENEEA. V gave up 4 bases and J gave up 7 bases; unmatched junction bases: 13. CDR3 length: 15 residues. CDR3 sequence (DNA): TGTGCCAGCAGCTCCGCGGGAGCATGGTCAGGTGAGCAGTACTTC. Its translation: CASSSAGAWSGEQYF.

In its sample, this clonotype was seen a few times. The chain recombines TRBV29-1 with TRBJ1-2; a weak D match, TRBD1 (5 bases). Germline values: CDR1 SQVTM, CDR2 ANQGSEA. The ends were cut back, 7 bases at V and 2 bases at J, with 23 bases in the middle. CDR3 length equals 16 residues. The CDR3 spells CSATRYGGGRNYGYTF. In DNA, the CDR3 is TGCAGCGCCACGCGCTATGGGGGGGGTCGAAACTATGGCTACACCTTC.

This clonotype was seen ten or more times. The chain joins TRBV20-1 to TRBJ1-2, with 8 bases aligning to TRBD1. V shed 6 bases and J 8 bases; nucleotides not matched to a gene: 14. This CDR3 is built from 14 residues. Looked up from germline, CDR1 is DFQATT and CDR2 is SNEGSKA (reference sequence). CDR3 DNA sequence: TGCAGTGCAAGCAGGGGGCTCCCCTTGGGGGGCTACACCTTC. It codes for CSASRGLPLGGYTF.

The table lists this clonotype with many counts. V is TRBV11-1 and J is TRBJ2-1, with TRBD2 matching 8 bases. Germline V gene data show CDR1 as SGHAT and CDR2 as FQDESV (reference sequence). J was trimmed by 6 bases and V by 0 bases; bases with no gene match: 7. The CDR3 runs 16 residues. CDR3 protein: CASSLAGVAGLNEQFF. CDR3 in DNA: TGTGCCAGCAGCTTAGCGGGGGTAGCGGGACTCAATGAGCAGTTCTTC.

This clonotype was seen many times. The V gene is TRBV7-9, the J gene TRBJ1-5; D not certain. The CDR3 loop spans 16 amino acids. Germline loops: CDR1 SEHNR, CDR2 FQNEAQ (reference sequence). V dropped 1 base and J dropped 1 base, with 11 bases sitting between them. CDR3 sequence reads: CASSLGPGRSNQPQHF. Written as DNA, the CDR3 is TGTGCCAGCAGCTTAGGCCCCGGACGAAGCAATCAGCCCCAGCATTTT.

This clonotype was counted ten times or more. A junction boundary mismatches the germline segment, possibly from a read error. The chain has TRBV3-1 and TRBJ1-5; D uncertain. The CDR3 extends over 13 amino acids. Looked up from germline, CDR1 is LGHDT and CDR2 is YNNKEL (reference sequence). CDR3 DNA: TGTGCCAGCAGCAAAGACGGACGTCAGCCCCAGCATTTT. Amino acid sequence: CASSKDGRQPQHF. Together with reference TRBV3-1 and TRBJ1-5, the CDR3 gives the full variable domain: DTAVSQTPKYLVTQMGNDKSIKCEQNLGHDTMYWYKQDSKKFLKIMFSYNNKELIINETVPNRFSPKSPDKAHLNLHINSLELGDSAVYFCASSKDGRQPQHFGDGTRLSIL.

In its sample, this clonotype was seen a few times. This chain uses TRBV3-1 with TRBJ2-1; TRBD1 might be the D (6 bases). The V end lost 6 bases, the J end lost 15 bases, and 15 bases lay between the germline ends. The germline gives CDR1 LGHDT, CDR2 YNNKEL (reference sequence). The CDR3 contains 11 residues. CDR3 sequence reads: CASSISRGVFF. The CDR3 nucleotides are TGTGCCAGCAGTATAAGCAGGGGTGTGTTCTTC.

On this clonotype: Possible read error: a much larger clone is one base away. This chain connects TRBV27 to TRBJ1-1; D unresolved. The germline gives CDR1 MNHEY, CDR2 SMNVEV (reference sequence). Trimming stripped 5 bases from V and 5 bases from J, with 12 bases between. The CDR3 is 13 amino acids. The CDR3 here is CASSRRRETEAFF. In nucleotides, the CDR3 is TGTGCCAGCAGTCGTAGGAGGGAAACTGAAGCTTTCTTT.

This clonotype has ten or more counts. V is TRBV7-2 and J is TRBJ2-3; no definite D call. CDR1 and CDR2 from the germline V gene are SGHTA and FQGNSA. The CDR3 runs to 13 residues. Trimming stripped 1 base from V and 9 bases from J, with 11 bases between. The CDR3 spells CASSLGIAGTQYF. Written as DNA, the CDR3 is TGTGCCAGCAGCTTAGGTATTGCAGGCACGCAGTATTTT.

At least ten counts were recorded for this clonotype. The V and J genes are TRBV7-3 and TRBJ2-1; tentative D call: TRBD2 (6 bases). This CDR3 has 15 residues. The ends were cut back, 5 bases at V and 9 bases at J, with 20 bases in the middle. Germline V CDR1 and CDR2: SGHTA, FQGTGA. CDR3 region: CASSLSGDGYSEQFF. CDR3 DNA sequence: TGTGCCAGCAGCCTCTCGGGGGATGGGTATAGTGAGCAGTTCTTC.

This clonotype was seen at least ten times. This chain connects TRBV30 to TRBJ2-5; no clear D gene. V was cut by 0 bases and J by 4 bases, with 9 bases left in between. Germline values: CDR1 GTSNPN, CDR2 SVGIG (reference sequence). This CDR3 is built from 13 residues. The CDR3 protein is CAWSVMHGETQYF. The DNA for the CDR3 is TGTGCCTGGAGTGTAATGCATGGAGAGACCCAGTACTTC. The whole variable domain, remainder taken from reference TRBV30 and TRBJ2-5, is SQTIHQWPATLVQPVGSPLSLECTVEGTSNPNLYWYRQAAGRGLQLLFYSVGIGQISSEVPQNLSASRPQDRQFILSSKKLLLSDSGFYLCAWSVMHGETQYFGPGTRLLVL.

The genes are TRBV19 and TRBJ2-1, with TRBD2 matching over 10 bases. Germline V gives CDR1 LNHDA, CDR2 SQIVND (reference sequence). The CDR3 is 16 amino acids. V lost 2 bases, J lost 12 bases, and 13 bases stayed unmatched. The CDR3 DNA reads TGTGCCAGTAGTATAACTAGCGGGACTTTCACGCCGGGGCAGTTCTTC. As protein: CASSITSGTFTPGQFF.

This clonotype was observed many times. The gene calls are TRBV27 and TRBJ2-1; D is uncertain. The DNA end is a closer match to TRBJ2-5, so the J assignment may be wrong. Germline values: CDR1 MNHEY, CDR2 SMNVEV (reference sequence). This CDR3 is built from 11 residues. CDR3 loop: CASSPRKTQYF. The CDR3 DNA reads TGTGCCAGCAGTCCTCGTAAGACCCAGTACTTC.

Many counts were recorded for this clonotype. J is TRBJ2-1 and V is TRBV20-1; perhaps TRBD1 as D (5 bases). Germline V gives CDR1 DFQATT, CDR2 SNEGSKA (reference sequence). V was cut by 3 bases and J by 4 bases, with 16 bases left in between. CDR3 length: 15 amino acids. The CDR3 reads CSARGPGESYNEQFF. CDR3 DNA: TGCAGTGCTAGGGGGCCGGGTGAATCTTACAATGAGCAGTTCTTC.

This clonotype was counted between two and nine times. The gene calls are TRBV10-3 and TRBJ1-2; TRBD1 is a possible D gene (6 bases). The CDR3 length is 14 residues. V shed 8 bases and J shed 12 bases, with 25 bases lying between them. Germline V gene data show CDR1 as ENHRY and CDR2 as SYGVKD. The CDR3 spells CAIGDDGTTGRNTF. The CDR3, as DNA: TGTGCCATCGGGGACGACGGGACAACGGGTAGGAACACCTTC.

This clonotype was seen ten or more times. The chain has TRBV20-1 and TRBJ2-7; 7 bases align to TRBD2. Germline trimming cut 2 bases from V and 2 bases from J; bases unmatched to any gene: 9. The CDR3 sequence is 15 residues long. Germline loops: CDR1 DFQATT, CDR2 SNEGSKA (reference sequence). CDR3 protein: CSARSSLAGTYEQYF. CDR3 in DNA: TGCAGTGCTAGATCCTCATTAGCGGGCACCTACGAGCAGTACTTC.

Notes on this clonotype: Being one base from a much bigger clone, this may be a read error. V and J are TRBV6-1 and TRBJ2-7, with D perhaps assigned TRBD1 or TRBD2 (7 bases each). CDR1 is MNHNS, CDR2 SASEGT, per germline. The CDR3 covers 14 residues. V was shortened by 6 bases and J by 6 bases, with 18 bases between the two germline ends. The DNA for the CDR3 is TGTGCCAGCAGCCGGGGGGACAGTTTAGGCGAGCAGTACTTC. Translated, it gives CASSRGDSLGEQYF.

This clonotype appeared many times. The rearrangement links TRBV10-1 to TRBJ2-3; TRBD2 is a possible D gene (6 bases). This CDR3 comprises 16 residues. Trimming removed 1 base from V and 1 base from J, with 12 bases in between. Germline lookup yields CDR1 WNHNN and CDR2 SYGVQD (reference sequence). CDR3 bases: TGCGCCAGCAGTGAGTATCGGCCTAGCGGCACAGATACGCAGTATTTT. It specifies CASSEYRPSGTDTQYF.

This clonotype has at least ten counts. The chain recombines TRBV2 with TRBJ2-7; perhaps TRBD1 as D (6 bases). This CDR3 region has 11 residues. The V end lost 6 bases, the J end lost 12 bases, and 15 bases lay between the germline ends. From germline, CDR1 is SNHLY and CDR2 FYNNEI. In nucleotides, the CDR3 is TGTGCCAGCAGCCGCGAACAGGGAGTGTACTTC. Translated: CASSREQGVYF. The complete variable domain, with remaining parts taken from reference TRBV2 and TRBJ2-7, reads EPEVTQTPSHQVTQMGQEVILRCVPISNHLYFYWYRQILGQKVEFLVSFYNNEISEKSEIFDDQFSVERPDGSNFTLKIRSTKLEDSAMYFCASSREQGVYFGPGTRLTVT.

This clonotype has a handful of counts. The chain is built from TRBV20-1 and TRBJ2-3; D is tentatively TRBD1 or TRBD2 (5 bases each). This CDR3 region has 15 residues. Germline V gene sequence: CDR1 DFQATT, CDR2 SNEGSKA (reference sequence). V lost 4 bases and J 1 base, leaving 15 bases between the germline ends. The CDR3 is CSANQVGTGTDTQYF. In nucleotides, the CDR3 is TGCAGTGCTAACCAGGTCGGGACCGGCACAGATACGCAGTATTTT.

This clonotype was detected ten times or more. The rearrangement joins TRBV6-1 to TRBJ2-7; 13 bases match TRBD2. The CDR3 is 18 amino acids. The V gene end was trimmed by 4 bases and the J gene end by 0 bases; junction bases not matched to a gene: 9. From germline, CDR1 is MNHNS and CDR2 SASEGT. The CDR3 DNA follows: TGTGCCAGCAGTGGGACTAGCGGGGGAACCCGCAACTCCTACGAGCAGTACTTC. It codes for CASSGTSGGTRNSYEQYF.

This clonotype was recorded many times. This chain uses TRBV15 with TRBJ2-2, with 9 bases that match TRBD2. The CDR3 has 15 residues. Unmatched junction bases numbered 2, after V lost 0 bases and J lost 6 bases. CDR1 and CDR2 (germline): LNHNV, YYDKDF (reference sequence). This CDR3 reads CATSRDGGRAGELFF. The CDR3 DNA sequence: TGTGCCACCAGCAGAGATGGCGGGAGGGCCGGGGAGCTGTTTTTT.